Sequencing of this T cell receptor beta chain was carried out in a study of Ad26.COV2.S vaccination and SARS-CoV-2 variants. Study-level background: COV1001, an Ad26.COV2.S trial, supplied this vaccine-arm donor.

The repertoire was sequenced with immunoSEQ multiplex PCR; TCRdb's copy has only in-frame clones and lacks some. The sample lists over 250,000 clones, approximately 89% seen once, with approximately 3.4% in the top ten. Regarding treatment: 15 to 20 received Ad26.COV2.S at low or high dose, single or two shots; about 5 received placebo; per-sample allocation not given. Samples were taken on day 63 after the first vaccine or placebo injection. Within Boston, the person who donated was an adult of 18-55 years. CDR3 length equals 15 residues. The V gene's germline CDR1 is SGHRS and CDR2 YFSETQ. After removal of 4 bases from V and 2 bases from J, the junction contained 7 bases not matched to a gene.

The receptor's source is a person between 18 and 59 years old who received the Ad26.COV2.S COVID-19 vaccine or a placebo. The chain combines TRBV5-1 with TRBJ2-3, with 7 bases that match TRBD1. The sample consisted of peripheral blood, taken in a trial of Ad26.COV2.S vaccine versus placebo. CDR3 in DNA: TGCGCCAGCAGCCCGGGACAGCACTTCACAGATACGCAGTATTTT. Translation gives CASSPGQHFTDTQYF.